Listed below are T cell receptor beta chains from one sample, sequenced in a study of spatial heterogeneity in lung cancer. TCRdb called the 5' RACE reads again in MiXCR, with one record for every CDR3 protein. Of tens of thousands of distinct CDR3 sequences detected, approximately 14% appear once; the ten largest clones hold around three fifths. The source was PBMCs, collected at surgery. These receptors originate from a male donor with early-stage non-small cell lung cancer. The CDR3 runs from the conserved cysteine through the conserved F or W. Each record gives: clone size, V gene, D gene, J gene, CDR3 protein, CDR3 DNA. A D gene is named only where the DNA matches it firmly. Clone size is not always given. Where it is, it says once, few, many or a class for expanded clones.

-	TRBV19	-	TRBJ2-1	CASTPSHLVGEQFF	TGTGCCAGTACTCCGTCGCACCTAGTGGGGGAGCAGTTCTTC
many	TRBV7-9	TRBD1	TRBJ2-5	CASSTRQGTSQETQYF	TGTGCCAGCAGCACTCGACAGGGGACAAGCCAAGAGACCCAGTACTTC
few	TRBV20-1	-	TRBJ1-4	CSASTGDDEKLFF	TGCAGTGCTAGTACGGGGGATGATGAAAAACTGTTTTTT
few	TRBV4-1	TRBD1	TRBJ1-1	CASSAPPSRGWLVYTEAFF	TGCGCCAGCAGCGCACCACCGTCCAGGGGGTGGCTGGTGTACACTGAAGCTTTCTTT
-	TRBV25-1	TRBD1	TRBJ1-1	CASSDPGQGATEAFF	TGTGCCAGCAGTGACCCTGGACAGGGTGCCACTGAAGCTTTCTTT
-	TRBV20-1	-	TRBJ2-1	CSARGGNEQFF	TGCAGTGCTAGAGGCGGAAATGAGCAGTTCTTC
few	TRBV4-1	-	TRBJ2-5	CASSQTPNRDQETQYF	TGCGCCAGCAGCCAAACCCCAAACAGGGATCAAGAGACCCAGTACTTC
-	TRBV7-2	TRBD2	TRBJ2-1	CATGSGVGVYNEQFF	TGTGCCACCGGTAGCGGGGTTGGCGTCTACAATGAGCAGTTCTTC
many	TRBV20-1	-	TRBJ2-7	CSARAHRGGNYEQYF	TGCAGTGCTCGAGCTCACAGGGGGGGGAACTACGAGCAGTACTTC
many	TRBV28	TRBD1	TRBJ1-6	CASSPQDRTNSPLHF	TGTGCCAGCAGTCCCCAGGACAGGACGAATTCACCCCTCCACTTT
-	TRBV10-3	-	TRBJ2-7	CAISEWGLSSYEQYF	TGTGCCATCAGTGAATGGGGGCTGAGCTCCTACGAGCAGTACTTC
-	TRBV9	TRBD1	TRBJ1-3	CASSLRDSRTTIYF	TGTGCCAGCAGCCTCCGGGACAGTCGGACCACCATATATTTT
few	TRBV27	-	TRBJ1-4	CASRSGAEKLFF	TGTGCCAGCAGGTCCGGGGCTGAAAAACTGTTTTTT
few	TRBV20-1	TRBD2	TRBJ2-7	CSARRGRDYEQYF	TGCAGTGCTAGGCGCGGGAGGGACTACGAGCAGTACTTC
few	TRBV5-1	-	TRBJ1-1	CASSPGRGPSNTEAFF	TGCGCCAGCAGCCCTGGAAGGGGCCCCTCGAACACTGAAGCTTTCTTT
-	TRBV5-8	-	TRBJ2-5	CASSPGRTETQYF	TGTGCCAGCAGCCCGGGACGGACAGAGACCCAGTACTTC
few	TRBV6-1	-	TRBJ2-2	CASSEIGSTGELFF	TGTGCCAGCAGTGAAATAGGTTCCACCGGGGAGCTGTTTTTT
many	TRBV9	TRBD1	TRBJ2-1	CASSVGGWTGYNEQFF	TGTGCCAGCAGCGTAGGGGGTTGGACAGGATACAATGAGCAGTTCTTC
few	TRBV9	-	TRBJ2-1	CASSEGGPYNEQFF	TGTGCCAGCAGCGAGGGGGGACCCTACAATGAGCAGTTCTTC
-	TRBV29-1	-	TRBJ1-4	CSVDRGGTNEKLFF	TGCAGCGTTGATAGGGGAGGGACTAATGAAAAACTGTTTTTT
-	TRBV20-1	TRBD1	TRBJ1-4	CSATRGRGQGEKLFF	TGCAGTGCCACGAGAGGGAGGGGGCAGGGTGAAAAACTGTTTTTT
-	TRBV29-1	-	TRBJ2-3	CSVEPASTDTQYF	TGCAGCGTTGAACCCGCTAGCACAGATACGCAGTATTTT
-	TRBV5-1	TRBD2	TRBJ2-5	CASSLETAGGQETQYF	TGCGCCAGCAGCTTGGAAACAGCGGGGGGCCAAGAGACCCAGTACTTC
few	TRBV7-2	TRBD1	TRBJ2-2	CASSWDRANTGELFF	TGTGCCAGCAGTTGGGACAGGGCGAACACCGGGGAGCTGTTTTTT
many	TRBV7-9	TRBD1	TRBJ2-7	CASSSRQGYYEQYF	TGTGCCAGCAGCAGCCGACAGGGGTACTACGAGCAGTACTTC
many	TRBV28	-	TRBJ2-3	CASSPSQGSITDTQYF	TGTGCCAGCAGTCCCTCCCAGGGGTCTATCACAGATACGCAGTATTTT